Each of the 21 T cell receptor beta chains below was sequenced from the same sample in a study of cytomegalovirus exposure and HLA in healthy donors. The PCR was carried out with 60 Vbeta primers and 13 Jbeta primers. Sequencing used immunoSEQ multiplex PCR; TCRdb keeps in-frame clones, though not all of them. Here the sample spans approximately 130,000 clones, roughly three quarters being singletons. The specimen sequenced was PBMCs. These receptors all stem from a man aged 25-45 years in good health and CMV-seronegative.

This clone was seen only once. The chain joins TRBV2 to TRBJ2-7; D remains ambiguous. The germline CDR1 and CDR2 sequences are SNHLY and FYNNEI. The CDR3 is 13 residues long. V lost 3 bases, J lost 3 bases, and 9 bases lay in between. DNA for the CDR3: TGTGCCAGCAGTGAGGGCCCACGCTACGAGCAGTACTTC. This encodes CASSEGPRYEQYF.

This chain joins TRBV5-6 and TRBJ2-1; 8 bases fit TRBD1. V dropped 2 bases and J dropped 7; count of bases not matched to a gene: 11. The CDR3 runs to 16 residues. From germline, CDR1 is SGHDT and CDR2 YYEEEE. CDR3 DNA: TGTGCCAGCAGCTTAGATTGGGGACAGGTCTGGAATGAGCAGTTCTTC. Translating it yields CASSLDWGQVWNEQFF.

The rearrangement links TRBV9 to TRBJ2-5; TRBD2 agrees at 11 bases. Unmatched junction bases numbered 10, after V lost 3 bases and J lost 3 bases. Germline V gene sequence: CDR1 SGDLS, CDR2 YYNGEE. CDR3 size: 17 residues. CDR3 in DNA: TGTGCCAGCAGCGATGGACTAGCGGGCAAAAGGAAAGAGACCCAGTACTTC. It encodes CASSDGLAGKRKETQYF.

V and J are TRBV6-5 and TRBJ2-7, with 9 positions matching TRBD1. CDR1 is MNHEY, CDR2 SVGAGI, per germline. The trim removed 6 bases at V and 6 bases at J, leaving 3 bases unmatched. The CDR3 runs to 12 residues. The CDR3 protein is CASSLTGGEQYF. The CDR3 nucleotides read TGTGCCAGCAGCTTGACAGGGGGCGAGCAGTACTTC.

The genes are TRBV9 and TRBJ1-3; D is undetermined. Germline assignment: CDR1 SGDLS and CDR2 YYNGEE. The CDR3 spans 16 residues. Trimming removed 4 bases from V and 0 bases from J, with 14 bases in between. The CDR3 sequence: CASSPDSRDSGNTIYF. The CDR3 region has the DNA TGTGCCAGCAGCCCAGATAGCCGTGACTCTGGAAACACCATATATTTT.

The gene calls are TRBV19 and TRBJ1-2; tentative D call: TRBD1 (5 bases). Trimming took 8 bases from V and 5 from J, leaving 15 bases between them. CDR1 is LNHDA, CDR2 SQIVND, per germline (reference sequence). The CDR3 totals 13 residues. The CDR3 is CASRPTDLYGYTF. Written as DNA, the CDR3 is TGTGCCAGTCGGCCGACAGATCTTTATGGCTACACCTTC.

This clone turned up a few times. This chain connects TRBV6-1 to TRBJ1-3; D may be TRBD1 (6 bases). There are 16 residues in the CDR3. Germline CDR1 reads MNHNS; CDR2 reads SASEGT. V lost 3 bases to trimming and J lost 2 bases, with 14 bases between them. CDR3 region: CASSDLLGATGNTIYF. CDR3 DNA: TGTGCCAGCAGTGACTTGCTGGGGGCGACTGGAAACACCATATATTTT.

This clone was counted a few times. V and J are TRBV30 and TRBJ2-3; 7 bases match TRBD2. CDR3 length: 13 amino acids. Trimming removed 3 bases from V and 3 bases from J; junction bases left unmatched: 3. Per the germline V gene, CDR1 is GTSNPN and CDR2 is SVGIG (reference sequence). The DNA of the CDR3 is TGTGCCTGGAGAGTGGGGGGGACAGATACGCAGTATTTT. This encodes CAWRVGGTDTQYF.

The genes are TRBV29-1 and TRBJ2-3; 8 positions agree with TRBD2. Per germline, CDR1 SQVTM and CDR2 ANQGSEA. The V segment lost 4 bases and the J segment 5 bases; nucleotides outside the gene matches: 5. CDR3 length: 13 residues. In DNA, the CDR3 is TGCAGCGTTGTTGGACTAGCACAAGATACGCAGTATTTT. Amino acid sequence: CSVVGLAQDTQYF.

J is TRBJ1-5 and V is TRBV5-8; possibly TRBD1 for D (6 bases). The CDR3 is made up of 15 amino acids. V lost 4 bases, J lost 4 bases, and 15 bases lay in between. Per germline, CDR1 SGHTS and CDR2 YDEGEE. Here the CDR3 reads CASSRGTGKNQPQHF. The CDR3 region has the DNA TGTGCCAGCAGCAGGGGAACAGGGAAGAATCAGCCCCAGCATTTT.

J is TRBJ2-3 and V is TRBV11-2; 9 positions agree with TRBD2. The length of the CDR3 is 16 residues. Looked up from germline, CDR1 is SGHAT and CDR2 is FQNNGV. V lost 2 bases to trimming and J lost 2 bases; unmatched junction nucleotides: 5. Here the CDR3 reads CASSLSGGLYTDTQYF. CDR3 nucleotide sequence: TGTGCCAGCAGCTTAAGCGGGGGGCTATACACAGATACGCAGTATTTT.

In this sample, this clone turned up once. V usage is TRBV15 and J usage is TRBJ2-7; no definite D call. Trimming took 0 bases from V and 3 from J, leaving 3 bases between them. This CDR3 contains 12 residues. Germline V gene lookup returns CDR1 LNHNV and CDR2 YYDKDF (reference sequence). The CDR3 is CATSRDRYEQYF. CDR3 coding DNA: TGTGCCACCAGCAGAGACCGCTACGAGCAGTACTTC.

This clone was detected a few times. V is TRBV11-2 and J is TRBJ2-7; D call uncertain. Looked up from germline, CDR1 is SGHAT and CDR2 is FQNNGV. Trimming took off 2 bases at V and 0 bases at J, with 14 bases between the two ends. The CDR3 totals 16 residues. This chain's CDR3 is CASSLPELGPSYEQYF. Written as DNA, the CDR3 is TGTGCCAGCAGCTTACCCGAGCTGGGCCCCTCCTACGAGCAGTACTTC.

Turning to this clone: One end of the junction varies from germline; a read error may be responsible. The rearrangement links TRBV23-1 to TRBJ1-1, with 7 bases aligning to TRBD1. TRBV23-1 counts as an open reading frame of uncertain function. The CDR3 extends over 11 amino acids. The CDR3 region is CASRPDREGFF. CDR3 coding DNA: TGCGCCAGCAGACCTGACAGGGAAGGTTTCTTT.

The chain is built from TRBV5-1 and TRBJ2-5; 10 nucleotides align to TRBD1. Germline lookup yields CDR1 SGHRS and CDR2 YFSETQ. The CDR3 is made up of 15 amino acids. With V trimmed by 0 bases and J by 6 bases, 5 bases remained unmatched. CDR3: CASSLGDRGRKTQYF. The CDR3 DNA follows: TGCGCCAGCAGCTTGGGCGACAGGGGGCGAAAGACCCAGTACTTC.

This clone was seen a handful of times. The chain joins TRBV2 to TRBJ1-4; D unresolved. The germline gives CDR1 SNHLY, CDR2 FYNNEI. This CDR3 is built from 13 residues. V gave up 3 bases and J gave up 6 bases, with 8 bases separating them. The CDR3 sequence: CASSDRTYEKLFF. In nucleotides, the CDR3 is TGTGCCAGCAGTGACAGGACTTATGAAAAACTGTTTTTT.

The chain joins TRBV2 to TRBJ1-5, with D possibly TRBD1 on 5 matching bases. This CDR3 is built from 14 residues. Germline V gene lookup returns CDR1 SNHLY and CDR2 FYNNEI. V was clipped by 6 bases and J by 7 bases, with 16 bases between them. The DNA for the CDR3 is TGTGCCAGCAGGGAAAATCAGGGAGGACAGCCCCAGCATTTT. Its translation: CASRENQGGQPQHF.

This clone was seen a handful of times. The rearrangement joins TRBV4-3 to TRBJ2-7, with TRBD2 matching 10 bases. This CDR3 comprises 17 residues. Germline values: CDR1 LGHNA, CDR2 YSLEER. V lost 1 base, J lost 1 base, and 7 bases stayed unmatched. The CDR3 loop is CASSQVLAGADSYEQYF. The CDR3 region has the DNA TGCGCCAGCAGCCAAGTTCTAGCGGGAGCGGATTCCTACGAGCAGTACTTC.

The chain employs TRBV2 and TRBJ2-5; TRBD2 aligns across 9 bases. This CDR3 contains 14 residues. The germline CDR1 and CDR2 sequences are SNHLY and FYNNEI. With 4 bases clipped from V and 1 base from J, the junction kept 1 base outside the gene matches. The CDR3 loop is CASSVSGGQETQYF. CDR3 DNA: TGTGCCAGCAGTGTTAGCGGGGGCCAAGAGACCCAGTACTTC.

This clone was seen only a few times. The chain links TRBV9 to TRBJ2-3; 13 nucleotides match TRBD2. This CDR3 has 17 residues. Germline V gives CDR1 SGDLS, CDR2 YYNGEE. Unmatched junction bases numbered 11, after V lost 7 bases and J lost 3 bases. The CDR3 sequence: CASSLGLAGAGTDTQYF. CDR3 sequence (DNA): TGTGCCAGCTCCCTTGGACTAGCGGGAGCGGGAACAGATACGCAGTATTTT.

The chain couples TRBV2 to TRBJ2-7; D not certain. CDR1 and CDR2 (germline): SNHLY, FYNNEI. V was pared by 6 bases and J by 3 bases, with 15 bases between. The CDR3 runs 14 residues. CDR3 sequence: CASSATYLNYEQYF. In DNA, the CDR3 is TGTGCCAGCAGCGCGACTTATTTGAACTACGAGCAGTACTTC.